Following are 13 T cell receptor beta chains from one sample sequenced in a study of blood T cell repertoires in COVID-19. Method: immunoSEQ multiplex PCR; TCRdb's copy keeps in-frame clones and lacks some. The sample records more than 300,000 clones, about 90% being singletons. The sample was peripheral blood. Receptors were obtained from a woman under 40 with COVID-19, enrolled during active disease.

V is TRBV7-9 and J is TRBJ1-2; D gene uncertain. This CDR3 contains 14 residues. V was pared by 1 base and J by 7 bases, with 13 bases between. Germline lookup yields CDR1 SEHNR and CDR2 FQNEAQ (reference sequence). CDR3 DNA: TGTGCCAGCAGCTTAGATGAGCTAGTGGGTGGCTACACCTTC. Translation gives CASSLDELVGGYTF. The variable domain in full, completed from reference TRBV7-9 and TRBJ1-2, reads DTGVSQNPRHKITKRGQNVTFRCDPISEHNRLYWYRQTLGQGPEFLTYFQNEAQLEKSRLLSDRFSAERPKGSFSTLEIQRTEQGDSAMYLCASSLDELVGGYTFGSGTRLTVV.

The V call is TRBV5-4, the J call TRBJ1-6; no definite D call. Germline assignment: CDR1 SGHNT and CDR2 YYREEE (reference sequence). The CDR3 is made up of 13 amino acids. Trimming took off 2 bases at V and 8 bases at J, with 8 bases between the two ends. The DNA for the CDR3 is TGTGCCAGCAGCTTAACGGTGTATTCACCCCTCCACTTT. It is translated as CASSLTVYSPLHF.

V usage is TRBV6-1 and J usage is TRBJ2-2, with 7 positions matching TRBD2. CDR1 and CDR2 (germline): MNHNS, SASEGT. Trimming cost V 2 bases and J 6 bases; bases outside gene matches: 9. This CDR3 contains 16 residues. The CDR3 loop reads CASSERGSGSSGELFF. The DNA for the CDR3 is TGTGCCAGCAGTGAACGCGGGAGTGGTAGTTCCGGGGAGCTGTTTTTT.

The chain uses TRBV19 and TRBJ1-4; D might be TRBD1 (6 bases). This CDR3 contains 15 residues. V was cut by 6 bases and J by 3 bases, with 14 bases left in between. Per germline, CDR1 LNHDA and CDR2 SQIVND (reference sequence). CDR3 sequence: CASRDGQSANEKLFF. CDR3 DNA: TGTGCCAGTAGAGACGGACAGTCTGCTAATGAAAAACTGTTTTTT.

The chain has TRBV5-1 and TRBJ2-1, with 7 bases matching TRBD2. Germline V gives CDR1 SGHRS, CDR2 YFSETQ. The CDR3 has 15 amino acids. J lost 4 bases, V lost 2 bases, and 6 bases had no gene match. The CDR3 is CASSFVGTTYNEQFF. In nucleotides, the CDR3 is TGCGCCAGCAGCTTTGTCGGGACTACTTACAATGAGCAGTTCTTC.

The V and J genes are TRBV27 and TRBJ1-2; TRBD1 matches 7 bases. Germline CDR1 is MNHEY and CDR2 is SMNVEV (reference sequence). This CDR3 is 14 amino acids long. Trimming at V came to 0 bases and at J to 8 bases, leaving 6 bases not matched to a gene. The chain's CDR3 is CASSLSSRGDGYTF. CDR3 coding DNA: TGTGCCAGCAGTTTATCTTCCAGGGGGGACGGCTACACCTTC.

V gene TRBV7-8 combines with J gene TRBJ2-3, with TRBD1 matching over 8 bases. V lost 5 bases to trimming and J lost 5 bases; unmatched junction nucleotides: 12. CDR1 is SGHVS and CDR2 is FQNEAQ in the germline V gene. CDR3 length: 16 residues. The CDR3 DNA sequence: TGTGCCAGCAGCCCGACGGGACAGGCGGTGGAAGATACGCAGTATTTT. As protein: CASSPTGQAVEDTQYF.

The chain carries TRBV5-1 and TRBJ2-1, with 7 bases fitting TRBD2. V was clipped by 4 bases and J by 7 bases; unmatched bases: 14. This CDR3 has 16 amino acids. CDR1 SGHRS and CDR2 YFSETQ come from the germline V gene. The CDR3 coding sequence is TGCGCCAGCAGCCCCCGACTTGGCGGGAGAGGTAATGAGCAGTTCTTC. Amino acids: CASSPRLGGRGNEQFF. The complete variable domain, with remaining parts taken from reference TRBV5-1 and TRBJ2-1, reads KAGVTQTPRYLIKTRGQQVTLSCSPISGHRSVSWYQQTPGQGLQFLFEYFSETQRNKGNFPGRFSGRQFSNSRSEMNVSTLELGDSALYLCASSPRLGGRGNEQFFGPGTRLTVL.

The V and J genes are TRBV11-2 and TRBJ1-2; 7 nucleotides match TRBD1. After removal of 5 bases from V and 3 bases from J, the junction contained 6 bases not matched to a gene. This CDR3 has 14 amino acids. The germline gives CDR1 SGHAT, CDR2 FQNNGV. Here the CDR3 DNA reads TGTGCCAGCAGCGAGGACAGGCGGGACTATGGCTACACCTTC. It yields the protein CASSEDRRDYGYTF.

The chain is built from TRBV7-3 and TRBJ2-7, with a weak D call TRBD2 (7 bases). This CDR3 is 14 amino acids long. The germline V gene has CDR1 SGHTA and CDR2 FQGTGA. Trimming stripped 4 bases from V and 2 bases from J, with 12 bases between. The CDR3 here is CASSSGGGTYEQYF. CDR3 nucleotide sequence: TGTGCCAGCAGCTCTGGGGGGGGCACCTACGAGCAGTACTTC. Complete variable domain (other parts from reference TRBV7-3 and TRBJ2-7): GAGVSQTPSNKVTEKGKYVELRCDPISGHTALYWYRQSLGQGPEFLIYFQGTGAADDSGLPNDRFFAVRPEGSVSTLKIQRTERGDSAVYLCASSSGGGTYEQYFGPGTRLTVT.

The chain carries TRBV6-1 and TRBJ1-6, with no clear D. This CDR3 contains 13 residues. V was clipped by 1 base and J by 7 bases, with 5 bases between them. The germline CDR1 and CDR2 sequences are MNHNS and SASEGT. This CDR3 is CASSEERNSPLHF. DNA of the CDR3: TGTGCCAGCAGTGAAGAGAGGAATTCACCCCTCCACTTT.

This chain uses TRBV19 with TRBJ2-6; 7 bases match TRBD2. CDR3 length equals 15 residues. The germline CDR1 and CDR2 sequences are LNHDA and SQIVND (reference sequence). Trimming took 5 bases from V and 2 from J; bases not matched to a gene: 3. In DNA form, the CDR3 reads TGTGCCAGTAGTTCCCGGGGGGCTGGGGCCAACGTCCTGACTTTC. This translates into CASSSRGAGANVLTF.

The chain combines TRBV6-5 with TRBJ2-1; the match to TRBD1 covers 11 bases. The CDR3 consists of 14 residues. CDR1 and CDR2 from the germline V gene are MNHEY and SVGAGI. V lost 7 bases and J lost 8; bases outside the gene matches: 7. CDR3 sequence (DNA): TGTGCCAGCATGAGGGACAGGGGGAGGTATGAGCAGTTCTTC. Protein product: CASMRDRGRYEQFF.